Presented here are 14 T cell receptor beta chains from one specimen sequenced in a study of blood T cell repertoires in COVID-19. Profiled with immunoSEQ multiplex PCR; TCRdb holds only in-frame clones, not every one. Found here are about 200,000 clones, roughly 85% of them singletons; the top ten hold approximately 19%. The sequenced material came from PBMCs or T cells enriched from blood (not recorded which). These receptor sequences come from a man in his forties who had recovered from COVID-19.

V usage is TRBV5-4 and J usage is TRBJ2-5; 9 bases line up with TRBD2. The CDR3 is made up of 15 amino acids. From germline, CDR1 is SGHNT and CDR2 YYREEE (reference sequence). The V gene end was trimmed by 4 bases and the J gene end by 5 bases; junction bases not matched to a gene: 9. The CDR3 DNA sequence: TGTGCCAGCAGCACCTATAGCGGGAGTGGGGAGACCCAGTACTTC. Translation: CASSTYSGSGETQYF.

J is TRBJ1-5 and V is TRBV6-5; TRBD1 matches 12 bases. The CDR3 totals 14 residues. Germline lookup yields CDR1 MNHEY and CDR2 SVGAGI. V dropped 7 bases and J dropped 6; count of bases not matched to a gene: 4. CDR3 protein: CASMGQGARQPQHF. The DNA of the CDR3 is TGTGCCAGCATGGGACAGGGGGCCCGTCAGCCCCAGCATTTT.

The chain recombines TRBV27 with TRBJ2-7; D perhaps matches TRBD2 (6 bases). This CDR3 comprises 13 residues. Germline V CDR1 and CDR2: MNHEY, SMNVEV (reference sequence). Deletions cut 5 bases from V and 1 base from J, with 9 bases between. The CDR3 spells CASSHRESYEQYF. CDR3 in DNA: TGTGCCAGCAGTCATCGGGAGTCCTACGAGCAGTACTTC.

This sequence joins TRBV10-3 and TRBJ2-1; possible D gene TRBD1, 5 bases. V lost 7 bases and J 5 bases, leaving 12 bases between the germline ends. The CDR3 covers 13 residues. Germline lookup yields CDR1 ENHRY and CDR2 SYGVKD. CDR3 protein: CAINDRFHNEQFF. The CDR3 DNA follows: TGTGCCATCAACGACAGATTTCACAATGAGCAGTTCTTC.

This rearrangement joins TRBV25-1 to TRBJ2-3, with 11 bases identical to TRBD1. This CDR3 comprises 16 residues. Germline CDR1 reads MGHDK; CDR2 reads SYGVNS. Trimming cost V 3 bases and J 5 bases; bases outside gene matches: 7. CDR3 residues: CASSDVSDRGLDTQYF. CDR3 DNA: TGTGCCAGCAGTGACGTATCGGACAGGGGGCTAGATACGCAGTATTTT.

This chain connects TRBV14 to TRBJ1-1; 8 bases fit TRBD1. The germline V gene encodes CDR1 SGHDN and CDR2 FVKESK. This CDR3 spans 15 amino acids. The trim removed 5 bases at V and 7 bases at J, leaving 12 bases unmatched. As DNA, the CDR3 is TGTGCCAGCAGCGAAGTAAGGACAGGGCTTGGTGAAGCTTTCTTT. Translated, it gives CASSEVRTGLGEAFF.

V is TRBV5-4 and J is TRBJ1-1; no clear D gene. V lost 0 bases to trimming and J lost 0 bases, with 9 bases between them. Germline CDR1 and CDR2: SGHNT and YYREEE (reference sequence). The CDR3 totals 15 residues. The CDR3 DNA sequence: TGTGCCAGCAGCTTGGCGCAAAACATGAACACTGAAGCTTTCTTT. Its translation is CASSLAQNMNTEAFF.

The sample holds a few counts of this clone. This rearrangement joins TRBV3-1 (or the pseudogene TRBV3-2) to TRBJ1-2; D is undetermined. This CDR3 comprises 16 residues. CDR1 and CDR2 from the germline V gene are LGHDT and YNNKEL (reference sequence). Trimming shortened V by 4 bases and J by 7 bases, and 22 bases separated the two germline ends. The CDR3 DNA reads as TGTGCCAGCAGCCCGCGGGCGTCCGTGGCCCTCGGTGGCTACACCTTC. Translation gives CASSPRASVALGGYTF.

CDR3 in DNA: TGTGCCATCAGTGAATCGGGAGGGAGGGAATATTGGCCCCAGCATTTT. It codes for CAISESGGREYWPQHF. The chain employs TRBV10-3 and TRBJ1-5; D not certain. This CDR3 comprises 16 residues. Trimming pared 3 bases from V and 9 bases from J, leaving 21 bases between. The germline V gene encodes CDR1 ENHRY and CDR2 SYGVKD.

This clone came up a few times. The CDR3 is CASIIRNTEAFF. The CDR3 nucleotides are TGTGCCAGCATTATCAGGAACACTGAAGCTTTCTTT. The V call is TRBV12-3 or TRBV12-4, the J call TRBJ1-1; no clear D. The CDR3 totals 12 residues. V lost 7 bases and J 1 base, leaving 7 bases between the germline ends.

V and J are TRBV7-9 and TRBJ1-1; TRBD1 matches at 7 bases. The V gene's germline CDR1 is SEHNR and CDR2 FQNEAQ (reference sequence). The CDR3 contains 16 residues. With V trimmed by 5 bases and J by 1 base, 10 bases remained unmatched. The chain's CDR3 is CASSPGTAERNTEAFF. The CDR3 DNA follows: TGTGCCAGCAGCCCCGGGACAGCCGAGAGGAACACTGAAGCTTTCTTT.

The CDR3 region is CASSKQGLAGGGAKNIQYF. DNA for the CDR3: TGTGCCAGTAGTAAGCAGGGACTAGCGGGAGGAGGGGCCAAAAACATTCAGTACTTC. V and J are TRBV19 and TRBJ2-4, with 15 bases identical to TRBD2. Per germline, CDR1 LNHDA and CDR2 SQIVND (reference sequence). The J segment lost 1 base and the V segment lost 4 bases, leaving 8 bases of the junction unmatched. The length of the CDR3 is 19 residues.

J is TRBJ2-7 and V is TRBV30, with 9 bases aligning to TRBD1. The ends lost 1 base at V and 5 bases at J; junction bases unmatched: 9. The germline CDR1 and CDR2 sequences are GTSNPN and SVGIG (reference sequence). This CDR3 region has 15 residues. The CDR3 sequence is CAWSGGDRALHEQYF. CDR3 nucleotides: TGTGCCTGGAGTGGAGGGGACAGGGCCCTCCACGAGCAGTACTTC.

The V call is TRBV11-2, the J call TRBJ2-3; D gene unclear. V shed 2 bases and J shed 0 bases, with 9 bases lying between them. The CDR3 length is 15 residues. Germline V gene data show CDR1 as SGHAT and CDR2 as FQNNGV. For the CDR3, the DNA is TGTGCCAGCAGCTTAATGGCCGCCAGCACAGATACGCAGTATTTT. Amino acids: CASSLMAASTDTQYF.